These T cell receptor beta chains were read from a single sample in a study of T-cell memory formation after mild COVID-19. TCRdb re-called the 5' RACE reads with MiXCR, one entry per CDR3 protein. The sample includes about 500,000 distinct CDR3 sequences, about 20% of them seen just once. The sample taken for sequencing was PBMCs or a T cell subset sorted from them (not recorded which). The receptor set was obtained from an adult woman who had mild COVID-19 (a few samples of this study predate the infection). Cell type and time point are not known. Both conserved end residues are part of each CDR3. D genes are given only for firm matches.

CASSLGHSNQPQHF	TRBJ1-5	TRBV5-5	.
CAILDSLRGQYF	TRBJ2-7	TRBV7-8	.
CASSVAPWGTEAFF	TRBJ1-1	TRBV9	.
CSPSLVGDSTDTQYF	TRBJ2-3	TRBV29-1	.
CASSLGTGSYNEQFF	TRBJ2-1	TRBV7-3	TRBD1
CASSGRETDTQYF	TRBJ2-3	TRBV2	.
CASSPRRTGWNEQFF	TRBJ2-1	TRBV7-8	TRBD1
CSASRRADTEAFF	TRBJ1-1	TRBV20-1	.
CSATSGTGSYEQYF	TRBJ2-7	TRBV20-1	TRBD1
CASSPDRISNQPQHF	TRBJ1-5	TRBV18	.
CASLGQEDWNEQFF	TRBJ2-1	TRBV25-1	.
CASSKLVGGDSYNEQFF	TRBJ2-1	TRBV5-1	.
CASSDGTTNTGELFF	TRBJ2-2	TRBV5-1	.
CASSDLGTPNYNEQFF	TRBJ2-1	TRBV6-1	.
CATSDIGQYEQYF	TRBJ2-7	TRBV24-1	.
CASSASGGTTDTQYF	TRBJ2-3	TRBV7-6	TRBD2
CASVEGGYTEAFF	TRBJ1-1	TRBV28	.
CAISVGVEVYEQYF	TRBJ2-7	TRBV10-3	.
CATRSLTDTQYF	TRBJ2-3	TRBV7-9	.
CASSLNAYEQYF	TRBJ2-7	TRBV5-4	.
CASSLLLAGGQFF	TRBJ2-1	TRBV12-3/TRBV12-4	TRBD2
CSATGATEGQETQYF	TRBJ2-5	TRBV20-1	.
CATSDGGGLVDEQFF	TRBJ2-1	TRBV24-1	TRBD2
CASSVERYNEQFF	TRBJ2-1	TRBV9	.
CASSPLGLASYNEQFF	TRBJ2-1	TRBV28	TRBD2
CASRLAGTQYF	TRBJ2-5	TRBV7-2	.
CASSQQWEVGEQYF	TRBJ2-7	TRBV4-3	.
CSASPRLGPQETQYF	TRBJ2-5	TRBV20-1	.
CASSWQGVHSYNEQFF	TRBJ2-1	TRBV7-6	TRBD1
CSARTRSSYNEQFF	TRBJ2-1	TRBV20-1	.
CASSSQGLPYEQYF	TRBJ2-7	TRBV11-3	.
CASSTGTTNYGYTF	TRBJ1-2	TRBV2	.
CSARSPSGRDEQYF	TRBJ2-7	TRBV20-1	TRBD2
CASSPGTGGFDEQYF	TRBJ2-7	TRBV7-8	TRBD1
CASSPGGAGGTQYF	TRBJ2-5	TRBV18	.
CASSESTGFGRYEQYF	TRBJ2-7	TRBV10-2	TRBD2
CASSDPPDGGNTEAFF	TRBJ1-1	TRBV2	.
CASSVGGTAETQYF	TRBJ2-5	TRBV9	.
CASSEGLSGGNEQFF	TRBJ2-1	TRBV6-4	TRBD2
CASTPTLGEWYGYTF	TRBJ1-2	TRBV7-2	.